This TCR beta chain was profiled in a study of shared clonotypes between healthy human individuals. TCRdb's copy holds only in-frame clones and misses some; the assay was immunoSEQ multiplex PCR. This table holds under 2,500,000 clones, approximately 96% found once. This CDR3 comprises 13 residues. CDR1 is SGHVS and CDR2 is FQNEAQ in the germline V gene. Trimming shortened V by 3 bases and J by 11 bases, and 16 bases separated the two germline ends. The chain carries TRBV7-8 and TRBJ1-1, with D unclear. The source is a man aged 18 to 29 in good health. The source material was naive CD4+ T cells sorted from blood. Subset: CD45RA+ positively selected. The CDR3 coding sequence is TGTGCCAGCAGCTTTCGAGATGGGTTGGGTGCTTTCTTT. It codes for CASSFRDGLGAFF.